These T cell receptor beta chains were read from a single sample in a study of shared clonotypes between healthy human individuals. Produced via immunoSEQ multiplex PCR; TCRdb's table is partial and in-frame only. This table holds 400,000 to 600,000 clones, more than 95% found once. The sequencing input was naive CD4+ T cells sorted from blood. These receptors were taken from a woman aged 30 to 39 in good health. The conserved cysteine and the conserved F or W are not part of the CDR3 here. Some rows mark clone size as missing; the rest say once, few, many or name a class of expanded clone.

V gene,J gene,clone size,CDR3 protein
TRBV27,TRBJ1-6,NA,ASSLSRRGTNSPLH
TRBV6-4,TRBJ2-3,NA,ASSASSSTDTQY
TRBV4-1,TRBJ2-7,once,ASSRTGTGEYEQY
TRBV4-1,TRBJ2-4,NA,ASSQDGSLAAAKNIQY
TRBV10-2,TRBJ1-5,once,ASSPGGSNQPQH
TRBV6-1,TRBJ1-1,once,ASSEAGGQPNTEAF
TRBV7-2,TRBJ2-1,NA,ASSLSISPVPSYNEQF
TRBV19,TRBJ2-7,NA,ASSNYRTGRSSYEQY
TRBV19,TRBJ1-1,NA,ASKTGTAMNTEAF
TRBV6-5,TRBJ2-7,NA,ASSYGALAGDYEQY
TRBV4-1,TRBJ2-5,once,ASSQAGQQETQY
TRBV28,TRBJ2-3,NA,ALGRASTDTQY
TRBV10-3,TRBJ2-7,NA,AISDPRITSGYEQY
TRBV19,TRBJ1-1,NA,ASNDRGPEAF
TRBV6-6,TRBJ2-5,NA,ASSLPLAGGETQY
TRBV12-1,TRBJ1-1,once,ASSTRDRGVTEAF
TRBV5-1,TRBJ2-1,NA,ASSLGGRTGNEQF
TRBV11-2,TRBJ2-4,once,ASRSVAKNIQY
TRBV6-5,TRBJ2-1,NA,ASSLNSGSYNEQF
TRBV7-3,TRBJ2-2,NA,ASGGRNTGELF
TRBV5-1,TRBJ2-1,NA,ASSLRTGGSYNEQF
TRBV28,TRBJ1-6,NA,ASSSLGRDNSPLH
TRBV6-6,TRBJ2-2,NA,ASRAPSSGELF
TRBV5-1,TRBJ2-1,NA,ASSLRFRDEQF
TRBV28,TRBJ2-5,NA,ASSYGLAGRETQY
TRBV5-8,TRBJ2-1,NA,ASSLGLAGVNEQF
TRBV14,TRBJ2-1,NA,ASSQGLVGGNEQF
TRBV10-2,TRBJ1-6,NA,ASSGTGDSPLH
TRBV12-1,TRBJ2-4,NA,ASSPPFRVTKNIQY
TRBV6-4,TRBJ2-1,NA,ASSGQSDANEQF
TRBV18,TRBJ2-2,NA,ASGGLAGTGELF
TRBV28,TRBJ2-3,once,ASSLLAISSDTQY
TRBV23-1,TRBJ1-1,NA,ASSQSVGVSEAF
TRBV14,TRBJ1-1,NA,ASSRTGGGEAF
TRBV5-5,TRBJ2-6,NA,ASSLLAGWSGANVLT
TRBV6-5,TRBJ1-5,NA,ASSYSRSNQPQH
TRBV7-2,TRBJ2-3,NA,ASSLLAGGDADTQY
TRBV28,TRBJ1-1,NA,ASSTPGLTLGAF
TRBV28,TRBJ2-7,NA,ASSQWNEQY
TRBV28,TRBJ2-4,once,ASSLSGAYIQY
TRBV5-4,TRBJ1-1,NA,ASSLSRTEAF
TRBV10-3,NA,NA,AISPGLAGGVSYEQY
TRBV28,TRBJ2-5,once,ASSLDWSPPSGKGQETQY
TRBV28,TRBJ2-1,NA,ASSAFTGLANEQF
TRBV27,TRBJ2-1,NA,ASKRGNLDRGEQF
TRBV11-2,TRBJ2-1,NA,ASSLGAGRSSYNEQF
TRBV28,NA,NA,ASSEGSYEQY
TRBV19,TRBJ1-1,NA,ASSAPRQGANPEAF
TRBV5-1,TRBJ2-3,NA,ASSLVTSGLTDTQY
TRBV5-8,TRBJ2-2,NA,ASSPLAENTGELF